The next 15 T cell receptor beta chains were all read from a single sample in a study of T cell changes during pregnancy in multiple sclerosis. The repertoire was sequenced with immunoSEQ multiplex PCR; TCRdb's copy has only in-frame clones and lacks some. The sample carries about 42,000 clones, around 90% recorded once. This material consisted of CD4+ T cells from peripheral blood mononuclear cells, taken after pregnancy. These receptors were collected from a female donor in good health, enrolled as a control in a pregnancy study.

The chain joins TRBV5-4 to TRBJ1-1; no reliable D call. The CDR3 length is 14 residues. V dropped 4 bases and J dropped 2 bases, with 12 bases sitting between them. In germline, CDR1 is SGHNT, CDR2 YYREEE (reference sequence). The CDR3 region is CASSLGTVNTEAFF. The DNA for the CDR3 is TGTGCCAGCAGCCTGGGTACAGTTAACACTGAAGCTTTCTTT.

V gene TRBV18 combines with J gene TRBJ2-2; 7 bases line up with TRBD1. Germline trimming cut 6 bases from V and 4 bases from J; bases unmatched to any gene: 11. The CDR3 is 16 residues long. Germline CDR1 and CDR2: KGHSH and LQKENI. The DNA of the CDR3 is TGTGCCAGCTCCCTCCAGAACAGGGGAACCACCGGGGAGCTGTTTTTT. It encodes CASSLQNRGTTGELFF. The variable domain in full, with the rest retrieved from reference TRBV18 and TRBJ2-2, is NAGVMQNPRHLVRRRGQEARLRCSPMKGHSHVYWYRQLPEEGLKFMVYLQKENIIDESGMPKERFSAEFPKEGPSILRIQQVVRGDSAAYFCASSLQNRGTTGELFFGEGSRLTVL.

The rearrangement links TRBV19 to TRBJ1-1; D is perhaps TRBD1 (6 bases). This CDR3 has 18 amino acids. V shed 1 base and J shed 7 bases, with 25 bases lying between them. Germline-derived CDR1 and CDR2 are LNHDA and SQIVND (reference sequence). The CDR3 region is CASSIVWSGGRIVREAFF. For the CDR3, the DNA is TGTGCCAGTAGTATAGTCTGGAGCGGGGGGCGGATCGTCCGTGAAGCTTTCTTT. The full variable domain, rest sourced from reference TRBV19 and TRBJ1-1, is DGGITQSPKYLFRKEGQNVTLSCEQNLNHDAMYWYRQDPGQGLRLIYYSQIVNDFQKGDIAEGYSVSREKKESFPLTVTSAQKNPTAFYLCASSIVWSGGRIVREAFFGQGTRLTVV.

The chain has TRBV6-1 and TRBJ1-6; maybe TRBD1 (6 bases). V lost 6 bases and J lost 6, with 9 bases in between. Germline V gene lookup returns CDR1 MNHNS and CDR2 SASEGT. This CDR3 contains 13 residues. The CDR3 bases are TGTGCCAGCAGAACAGGGATTAATTCACCCCTCCACTTT. The encoded protein is CASRTGINSPLHF.

The V gene is TRBV7-9, the J gene TRBJ1-1, with D perhaps TRBD1 (5 bases). Trimming stripped 10 bases from V and 8 bases from J, with 11 bases between. This CDR3 is built from 10 residues. Per the germline V gene, CDR1 is SEHNR and CDR2 is FQNEAQ (reference sequence). The CDR3 spells CATWGGEAFF. CDR3 sequence (DNA): TGTGCCACCTGGGGGGGAGAAGCTTTCTTT.

The chain is built from TRBV27 and TRBJ2-7, with 9 bases identical to TRBD1. The CDR3 is made up of 16 amino acids. Germline V gene sequence: CDR1 MNHEY, CDR2 SMNVEV (reference sequence). V lost 5 bases, J lost 1 base, and 9 bases stayed unmatched. The CDR3 DNA reads TGTGCCAGCAGTCCCCTACAGGGGGCGACTTCCTACGAGCAGTACTTC. It translates to CASSPLQGATSYEQYF.

This clone has only a few counts. This rearrangement joins TRBV28 to TRBJ1-1, with no clear D. Trimming pared 4 bases from V and 1 base from J, leaving 13 bases between. Germline CDR1 MDHEN, CDR2 SYDVKM. The CDR3 has 15 amino acids. CDR3 region: CASSSRRTGNTEAFF. The CDR3 nucleotides are TGTGCCAGCAGTTCAAGGCGCACGGGGAACACTGAAGCTTTCTTT.

In its sample, this clone was seen once. The chain joins TRBV10-3 to TRBJ2-5; 8 positions match TRBD1. J lost 5 bases, V lost 4 bases, and 9 bases had no gene match. This CDR3 has 15 residues. CDR1 and CDR2 (germline): ENHRY, SYGVKD. This CDR3 reads CAISVGTGGSETQYF. CDR3 coding DNA: TGTGCCATCAGTGTGGGGACAGGTGGTTCGGAGACCCAGTACTTC.

The chain carries TRBV7-2 and TRBJ2-7, with 10 nucleotides matching TRBD2. The CDR3 extends over 17 amino acids. Germline V lookup: CDR1 SGHTA, CDR2 FQGNSA. The junction had 13 bases not matched to a gene; V was cut back by 6 bases and J by 2 bases. CDR3 DNA sequence: TGTGCCAGCAGAGGAGTCAGCGGGAGGGGAGGGACCTACGAGCAGTACTTC. It translates to CASRGVSGRGGTYEQYF.

The J gene is TRBJ2-2, the V gene TRBV28, with TRBD2 matching over 9 bases. The CDR3 has 16 amino acids. Germline lookup yields CDR1 MDHEN and CDR2 SYDVKM. V was pared by 1 base and J by 3 bases, with 3 bases of the junction left unmatched. The DNA for the CDR3 is TGTGCCAGCAGTTTATTCCCTAGCGGGGACACCGGGGAGCTGTTTTTT. Residues: CASSLFPSGDTGELFF. Looking up the rest from reference TRBV28 and TRBJ2-2 gives the full variable domain: DVKVTQSSRYLVKRTGEKVFLECVQDMDHENMFWYRQDPGLGLRLIYFSYDVKMKEKGDIPEGYSVSREKKERFSLILESASTNQTSMYLCASSLFPSGDTGELFFGEGSRLTVL.

This clone was detected once. The rearrangement uses TRBV6-1 and TRBJ2-1, with D perhaps TRBD1 (6 bases). This CDR3 is 16 amino acids long. Trimming stripped 0 bases from V and 5 bases from J, with 14 bases between. CDR1 is MNHNS, CDR2 SASEGT, per germline. CDR3 sequence: CASSEAETGDHNEQFF. The CDR3 bases are TGTGCCAGCAGTGAAGCTGAGACAGGAGACCACAATGAGCAGTTCTTC.

This clone was observed a single time. The J gene is TRBJ2-3, the V gene TRBV2; TRBD2 aligns across 11 bases. V lost 6 bases and J lost 2; bases outside the gene matches: 4. CDR1 is SNHLY and CDR2 is FYNNEI in the germline V gene. The CDR3 spans 15 residues. The CDR3 DNA reads TGTGCCAGCAGAAAGGGACTAGCGGACACAGATACGCAGTATTTT. Protein: CASRKGLADTDTQYF.

The gene calls are TRBV11-3 and TRBJ2-5, with unresolved D. Per the germline V gene, CDR1 is SGHNT and CDR2 is YENEEA. The CDR3 length is 13 residues. V dropped 5 bases and J dropped 1 base, with 8 bases sitting between them. The CDR3 sequence: CASSPGPQETQYF. The DNA of the CDR3 is TGTGCCAGCAGCCCTGGGCCCCAAGAGACCCAGTACTTC.

The chain links TRBV18 to TRBJ2-3; 7 nucleotides agree with TRBD2. The V and J ends lost 3 bases and 8 bases, in that order; junction bases with no gene match: 8. In germline, CDR1 is KGHSH, CDR2 LQKENI. The CDR3 runs 14 residues. The CDR3 DNA sequence: TGTGCCAGCTCACCTGAGACTAGCAGGGCTACGCAGTATTTT. It yields the protein CASSPETSRATQYF.

The rearrangement links TRBV7-9 to TRBJ2-4, with 9 positions matching TRBD2. This CDR3 comprises 15 residues. Germline CDR1 SEHNR, CDR2 FQNEAQ (reference sequence). J was trimmed by 8 bases and V by 1 base; bases with no gene match: 6. Here the CDR3 DNA reads TGTGCCAGCAGCTTAGGGATTAGCGGGAGTGACATTCAGTACTTC. Translated, it gives CASSLGISGSDIQYF. The whole variable domain, filled in from reference TRBV7-9 and TRBJ2-4, reads DTGVSQNPRHKITKRGQNVTFRCDPISEHNRLYWYRQTLGQGPEFLTYFQNEAQLEKSRLLSDRFSAERPKGSFSTLEIQRTEQGDSAMYLCASSLGISGSDIQYFGAGTRLSVL.